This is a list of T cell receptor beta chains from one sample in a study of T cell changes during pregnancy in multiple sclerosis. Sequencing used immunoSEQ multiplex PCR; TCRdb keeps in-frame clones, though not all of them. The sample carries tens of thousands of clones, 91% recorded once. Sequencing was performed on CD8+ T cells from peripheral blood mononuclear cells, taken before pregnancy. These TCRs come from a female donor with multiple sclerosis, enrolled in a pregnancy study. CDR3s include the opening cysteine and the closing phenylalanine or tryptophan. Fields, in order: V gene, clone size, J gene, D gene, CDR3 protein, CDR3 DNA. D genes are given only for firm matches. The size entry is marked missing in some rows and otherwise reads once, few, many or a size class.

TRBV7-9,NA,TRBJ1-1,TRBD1,CASSTTGGDTEAFF,TGTGCCAGCAGCACCACAGGGGGTGACACTGAAGCTTTCTTT
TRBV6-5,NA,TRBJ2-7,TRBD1,CASKVDRGGSEQYF,TGTGCCAGCAAAGTCGACAGGGGAGGATCCGAGCAGTACTTC
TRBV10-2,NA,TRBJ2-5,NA,CASTSANQETQYF,TGCGCCAGCACTAGCGCAAACCAAGAGACCCAGTACTTC
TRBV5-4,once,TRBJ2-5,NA,CASSAGGDGETQYF,TGTGCCAGCAGCGCCGGAGGGGACGGGGAGACCCAGTACTTC
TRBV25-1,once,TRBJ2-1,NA,CASSGTGEQFF,TGTGCCAGCAGTGGCACAGGGGAGCAGTTCTTC
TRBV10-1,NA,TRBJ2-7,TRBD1,CASSGGQGVYEQYF,TGCGCCAGCAGTGGGGGACAGGGGGTCTACGAGCAGTACTTC
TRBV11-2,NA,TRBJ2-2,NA,CASSLGTAGELFF,TGTGCCAGCAGCTTAGGAACAGCCGGGGAGCTGTTTTTT
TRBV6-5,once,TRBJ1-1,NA,CASSQTGNTEAFF,TGTGCCAGCAGTCAGACAGGGAACACTGAAGCTTTCTTT
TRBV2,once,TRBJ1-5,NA,CASSEAGGNQPQHF,TGTGCCAGCAGTGAAGCTGGAGGTAATCAGCCCCAGCATTTT
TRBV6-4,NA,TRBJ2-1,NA,CASSDNRVNEQFF,TGTGCCAGCAGTGACAACAGGGTCAATGAGCAGTTCTTC
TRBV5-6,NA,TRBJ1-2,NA,CASGMEANYGYTF,TGTGCCAGCGGAATGGAAGCGAACTATGGCTACACCTTC
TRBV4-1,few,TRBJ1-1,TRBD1,CASSQGQLNTEAFF,TGCGCCAGCAGCCAGGGACAGTTGAACACTGAAGCTTTCTTT
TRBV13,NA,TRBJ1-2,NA,CASSLDSRGYTF,TGTGCCAGCAGCTTAGACAGTCGCGGCTACACCTTC
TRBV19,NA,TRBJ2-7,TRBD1,CASSMGTGGYEQYF,TGTGCCAGTAGTATGGGGACAGGGGGCTACGAGCAGTACTTC
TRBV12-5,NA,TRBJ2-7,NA,CASYETASYEQYF,TGTGCTAGTTATGAGACAGCCTCCTACGAGCAGTACTTC
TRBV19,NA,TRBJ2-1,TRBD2,CASSIVASGVGNEQFF,TGTGCCAGTAGTATAGTAGCTAGCGGGGTAGGAAATGAGCAGTTCTTC
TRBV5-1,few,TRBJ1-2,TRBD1,CASSLDGGQLRLYYGYTF,TGCGCCAGCAGCTTGGATGGGGGACAGCTCCGATTGTACTATGGCTACACCTTC
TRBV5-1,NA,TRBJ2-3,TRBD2,CASSLGGLAGGPGDTQYF,TGCGCCAGCAGCTTGGGAGGACTAGCGGGGGGGCCGGGAGATACGCAGTATTTT
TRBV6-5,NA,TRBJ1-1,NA,CASSYSTFGNTEAFF,TGTGCCAGCAGTTACTCGACTTTTGGGAACACTGAAGCTTTCTTT
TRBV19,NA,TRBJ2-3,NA,CASQAADTQYF,TGTGCCAGCCAAGCGGCAGATACGCAGTATTTT
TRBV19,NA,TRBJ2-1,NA,CASSIKAILVYNEQFF,TGTGCCAGTAGTATAAAAGCGATACTAGTTTACAATGAGCAGTTCTTC
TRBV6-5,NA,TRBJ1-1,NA,CASRRPFGRNTEAFF,TGTGCCAGCAGACGCCCTTTTGGGAGGAACACTGAAGCTTTCTTT
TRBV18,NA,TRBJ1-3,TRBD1,CASSPTGTAGPGNTIYF,TGTGCCAGCTCACCTACCGGGACAGCCGGTCCAGGAAACACCATATATTTT
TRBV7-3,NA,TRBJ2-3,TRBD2,CASSLRLAGGRPSSTDTQYF,TGTGCCAGCAGCTTACGGCTAGCGGGGGGCCGACCCTCTAGCACAGATACGCAGTATTTT
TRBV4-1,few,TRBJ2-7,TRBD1,CASSQYDRGPNEQYF,TGCGCCAGCAGCCAATACGACAGGGGCCCCAACGAGCAGTACTTC
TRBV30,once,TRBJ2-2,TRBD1,CAFPQGANTGELFF,TGTGCCTTTCCGCAGGGGGCGAACACCGGGGAGCTGTTTTTT
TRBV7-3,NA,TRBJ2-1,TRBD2,CASSLMPAGGPYNEQFF,TGTGCCAGCAGCTTAATGCCAGCGGGGGGACCCTACAATGAGCAGTTCTTC
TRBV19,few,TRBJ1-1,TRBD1,CASRQGGSEAFF,TGTGCCAGTAGACAGGGGGGATCTGAAGCTTTCTTT